This T cell receptor (beta chain) originates from a study of spatial heterogeneity in lung cancer. Study-wide context: Sequence detection consistently recorded a greater number of beta-chain than alpha-chain sequences.

TCRdb re-derived calls from the 5' RACE reads in MiXCR, one entry per CDR3 protein. This sample has tens of thousands of distinct CDR3 sequences, with approximately 12% found just once. This clonotype was seen ten or more times. Antigen specificity is unknown. This CDR3 has 15 residues. Trimming stripped 5 bases from V and 1 base from J, with 12 bases between. In germline, CDR1 is LNHDA, CDR2 SQIVND (reference sequence). Study-wide results and caveats: Resection blood, more than follow-up blood, showed ubiquitous expanded tumor TCRs.

Time point indicated: sample taken at primary tumor resection. The donor population consisted of more than 55 patients with untreated, early-stage non-small cell lung cancer. Whole RNA came from tumor, nontumor lung or frozen PBMC and was sequenced without being sorted. The sequence came from a male donor with early-stage non-small cell lung cancer. The starting material was PBMCs, obtained at surgery. The V and J genes are TRBV19 and TRBJ1-5; weak D call: TRBD1 (5 bases). This CDR3 is CASSFRRGSNQPQHF. The CDR3 coding sequence is TGTGCCAGTAGTTTCCGACGGGGGAGCAATCAGCCCCAGCATTTT.